The rows below give T cell receptor beta chains drawn from one sample of a study of blood T cells in healthy people across ages. Each CDR3 protein is one row after TCRdb ran MiXCR on the 5' RACE reads. The repertoire holds 600,000 to 1,000,000 distinct CDR3 sequences, about three fifths seen once, with roughly 22% in the top ten. Input material: blood. All receptors derive from a man aged 30-40 years in good health. CDR3s include the opening cysteine and the closing phenylalanine or tryptophan. D genes are given only for firm matches. Clone size is stated in some rows and not others, as once, few, many or a class when expanded.

cdr3_aa: CASSTRLDSTDTQYF
cdr3_nt: TGTGCCAGCAGCACCCGACTAGATAGCACAGATACGCAGTATTTT
j_call: TRBJ2-3
d_call: .
clone_size: .
v_call: TRBV7-2

cdr3_aa: CASGLGLTYEQYF
cdr3_nt: TGTGCTAGTGGTTTGGGACTCACCTACGAGCAGTACTTC
j_call: TRBJ2-7
d_call: .
clone_size: few
v_call: TRBV12-5

cdr3_aa: CASSPTLSGSYIEQFF
cdr3_nt: TGTGCCAGCTCACCCACTTTGAGCGGGAGCTACATTGAGCAGTTCTTC
j_call: TRBJ2-1
d_call: TRBD2
clone_size: .
v_call: TRBV18

cdr3_aa: CASSLGGGRSYGYTF
cdr3_nt: TGTGCCAGCAGCTTAGGAGGGGGCAGATCCTATGGCTACACCTTC
j_call: TRBJ1-2
d_call: TRBD1
clone_size: .
v_call: TRBV7-2

cdr3_aa: CASSLSPLITDTQYF
cdr3_nt: TGTGCCAGCAGCTTATCTCCCCTAATCACAGATACGCAGTATTTT
j_call: TRBJ2-3
d_call: .
clone_size: .
v_call: TRBV7-6

cdr3_aa: CASSQAGAGGRTQYF
cdr3_nt: TGTGCCAGCAGCCAAGCCGGAGCGGGTGGGCGGACCCAGTACTTC
j_call: TRBJ2-5
d_call: .
clone_size: few
v_call: TRBV3-1

cdr3_aa: CSARQGARNTEAFF
cdr3_nt: TGCAGTGCAAGACAGGGGGCGAGAAACACTGAAGCTTTCTTT
j_call: TRBJ1-1
d_call: TRBD1
clone_size: few
v_call: TRBV20-1

cdr3_aa: CASRAGGAEIQYF
cdr3_nt: TGTGCCAGCAGAGCAGGGGGCGCGGAGATCCAGTACTTC
j_call: TRBJ2-5
d_call: TRBD1
clone_size: .
v_call: TRBV7-9

cdr3_aa: CASSWTSYRPLGEQFF
cdr3_nt: TGTGCCAGCAGCTGGACCTCTTACCGTCCGCTCGGTGAGCAGTTCTTC
j_call: TRBJ2-1
d_call: .
clone_size: few
v_call: TRBV7-2

cdr3_aa: CASSQGTSSPLHF
cdr3_nt: TGTGCCAGCAGCCAAGGGACCTCTTCACCCCTCCACTTT
j_call: TRBJ1-6
d_call: .
clone_size: .
v_call: TRBV3-1

cdr3_aa: CATSKRDAGANVLTF
cdr3_nt: TGTGCCACCAGCAAAAGGGACGCTGGGGCCAACGTCCTGACTTTC
j_call: TRBJ2-6
d_call: .
clone_size: .
v_call: TRBV15